These T cell receptor beta chains were read from a single sample in a study of prognosis after radiotherapy for stage I lung cancer. TCRdb reprocessed the multiplex PCR reads with MiXCR, giving one entry per CDR3 protein. This sample has around 19,000 distinct CDR3 sequences, with 45% to 55% found just once. The sequencing used PBMCs, collected before or after stereotactic body radiation therapy (not recorded which). The source of these receptors is a donor of 50 years or more with non-small cell lung cancer. CDR3s include the opening cysteine and the closing phenylalanine or tryptophan. The D gene is left open where the match is weak. Expanded clones get a size class; other rows say once, few or many, or leave the size out.

D gene	V gene	J gene	clone size	CDR3 DNA	CDR3 protein
NA	TRBV4-2	TRBJ1-4	NA	TGTGCCAGCAGCCAGGGTAATTTAATGGGCCAAGAAAAACTGTTTTTT	CASSQGNLMGQEKLFF
TRBD2	TRBV2	TRBJ2-1	once	TGTGCCAGCAGTGTCTTAGCGGGAGGGCAGGGGGTCTACAATGAGCAGTTCTTC	CASSVLAGGQGVYNEQFF
TRBD1	TRBV27	TRBJ2-7	many	TGTGCCAGCAAGAGGGGGGGGACAGGGGAGTACGAGCAGTACTTC	CASKRGGTGEYEQYF
NA	TRBV11-1	TRBJ2-7	many	TGTGCCAGCAGCTTAAGGGCTGGGGACGAGCAGTACTTC	CASSLRAGDEQYF
NA	TRBV19	TRBJ1-1	NA	TGTGCCAGTAGCACTACGGGGAAAGGGGCTTTCTTT	CASSTTGKGAFF
NA	TRBV2	TRBJ2-1	NA	TGTGCCAGCAGTGAGGACAGTGGGGCCTACAATGAGCAGTTCTTC	CASSEDSGAYNEQFF
TRBD1	TRBV7-2	TRBJ1-2	NA	TGTGCCAGCAGCGTCCGACAGGGGGTGGGAGTCTATGGCTACACCTTC	CASSVRQGVGVYGYTF
NA	TRBV28	TRBJ2-2	NA	TGTGCCAGCAGAGAAGGGGTCTCTGGGGATCTGTTTTTT	CASREGVSGDLFF
NA	TRBV7-2	TRBJ2-7	medium-sized	TGTGCCAGCAGCTCATACCGGGACGAGCAGTACTTC	CASSSYRDEQYF
NA	TRBV11-3	TRBJ1-2	few	TGTGCCAGCAGCTTAGATACGGCCAGGGGTAACTATGGCTACACCTTC	CASSLDTARGNYGYTF
TRBD1	TRBV20-1	TRBJ2-5	many	TGCAGTGCTAGGTCGGACAGGGGAGTAGGAGAGACCCAGTACTTC	CSARSDRGVGETQYF
NA	TRBV24-1	TRBJ2-7	many	TGTGCCACCAGTGACCACCGCGTCCAGGGCGGCGAGCAGTACTTC	CATSDHRVQGGEQYF
TRBD1	TRBV2	TRBJ2-7	many	TGTGCCAGCAGCAGACCTAGACAGGGCGGCTACGAGCAGTACTTC	CASSRPRQGGYEQYF
NA	TRBV11-2	TRBJ2-1	medium-sized	TGTGCCAGCAGCCTTACAGGGTTTTGGGGGAATGAGCAGTTCTTC	CASSLTGFWGNEQFF
NA	TRBV30	TRBJ2-7	NA	TGTGCCTGGAGTAAGTTCCCCTACGAGCAGTACTTC	CAWSKFPYEQYF
TRBD1	TRBV5-8	TRBJ1-4	many	TGTGCCAGCAGCTTTCGAGGGACAGGGGATGAAAAACTGTTTTTT	CASSFRGTGDEKLFF
TRBD1	TRBV29-1	TRBJ2-6	NA	TGCAGCGTGAGCTTCCGGGACAGGGTAAGCTCTGGGGCCAACTTCCTGACTTTC	CSVSFRDRVSSGANFLTF
NA	TRBV19	TRBJ2-6	NA	TGTGCCAGTAGTATTGAAGGGGCCGTGGCCAACGTCCTTACTTTC	CASSIEGAVANVLTF
TRBD1	TRBV5-6	TRBJ1-5	many	TGTGCCAGCAGCTTCAACTCGGGACAGGGCAACCAGCCCCAGCATTTT	CASSFNSGQGNQPQHF
NA	TRBV5-1	TRBJ2-3	many	TGCGCCAGCAGCTTGGGGGGGGTGGCAGATACGCAGTATTTT	CASSLGGVADTQYF
TRBD2	TRBV25-1	TRBJ2-2	NA	TGTGCCAGCAGTGAACCCTCCGGGACTAGCCCTGGGGCGAACACCGGGGAGCTGTTTTTT	CASSEPSGTSPGANTGELFF
NA	TRBV4-1	TRBJ1-4	once	TGCGCCAGCAGCCAAGTAGTCGGGGAAAAACTGTTTTTT	CASSQVVGEKLFF
TRBD1	TRBV5-5	TRBJ1-4	many	TGTGCCAGCAGCTACGGGACAGGGCCCGAAAAACTGTTTTTT	CASSYGTGPEKLFF
TRBD2	TRBV15	TRBJ2-5	many	TGTGCCACCAGCAGAGGCCCTAGCGGGAGTAGAGAGACCCAGTACTTC	CATSRGPSGSRETQYF
TRBD2	TRBV20-1	TRBJ2-2	NA	TGCAGTGCGAAAATAGCGGGAGGTCTGGGCGGGGAGCTGTTTTTT	CSAKIAGGLGGELFF
NA	TRBV28	TRBJ2-3	NA	TGTGCCAGCAGTTTAACGGGGACCTACACAGATACGCAGTATTTT	CASSLTGTYTDTQYF
TRBD1	TRBV2	TRBJ2-3	many	TGTGCCAGCAACTCCGGGACAGGGCACTCCTCTAGCACAGATACGCAGTATTTT	CASNSGTGHSSSTDTQYF
TRBD2	TRBV6-7	TRBJ2-1	medium-sized	TGTGCCAGCAGTTCCGGGACTAGCGGGTTTGATGAGCAGTTCTTC	CASSSGTSGFDEQFF
TRBD2	TRBV20-1	TRBJ2-2	many	TGCAGTGCTAGACGGACTAGCGGGAGTCGTGCCGGGGAGCTGTTTTTT	CSARRTSGSRAGELFF
NA	TRBV30	TRBJ1-6	once	TGTGCCTGGAGCAGTTACCATAATTCACCCCTCCACTTT	CAWSSYHNSPLHF
TRBD2	TRBV3-1	TRBJ2-3	NA	TGTGCCAGCAGTCAGCTAGCGGGAAGGAGCACAGATACGCAGTATTTT	CASSQLAGRSTDTQYF
NA	TRBV15	TRBJ2-3	NA	TGTGCCACCAGCAGGGACCCGTATAGCACAGATACGAAGTATTTT	CATSRDPYSTDTKYF
NA	TRBV5-6	TRBJ1-2	NA	TGTGCCAGCAGCTCAGAGGTGGCACTTGTTGGCTACACCTTC	CASSSEVALVGYTF
NA	TRBV6-9	TRBJ1-6	NA	TGTGCCAGCAGTTTGGCCAGGGGTGGCTCACCCCTCCACTTT	CASSLARGGSPLHF
TRBD2	TRBV3-1	TRBJ2-2	medium-sized	TGTGCCAGCAGCCACAGCGGGAGTGGATCCGGGGAGCTGTTTTTT	CASSHSGSGSGELFF
NA	TRBV6-1	TRBJ2-2	many	TGTGCCAGTACGAACACCGGGGAGCTGTTTTTT	CASTNTGELFF
TRBD2	TRBV11-2	TRBJ2-7	NA	TGTGACAGCAGCTCGGGGGGAGAGGGAAGTGAGCAGTACTTC	CDSSSGGEGSEQYF
TRBD2	TRBV28	TRBJ2-7	once	TGTGCCAGCAGTTTAAGGTCGGCTAGCGGGATATCTGGTGAGCAGTACTTC	CASSLRSASGISGEQYF